This TCR beta chain was captured by sequencing in a study of shared clonotypes between healthy human individuals. Germline-derived CDR1 and CDR2 are LNHDA and SQIVND (reference sequence). The CDR3 spans 15 residues. Trimming pared 6 bases from V and 5 bases from J, leaving 19 bases between. CD45RO-negative CD8 cells positively selected for CCR7 made up the naive population, which excluded terminally differentiated effector memory CD45RA+ cells. As concerns this clone: Its antigen is not identified.

Notes on the study in general: Relative to their counterparts shared across all four donors, non-shared clonotypes exhibited diminished generation probabilities.

On sorted subsets, replicate PCRs used 200 to 250 ng DNA, or roughly 30,000 T cell genomes. Produced via immunoSEQ multiplex PCR; TCRdb's table is partial and in-frame only. The table lists about 2,200,000 clones, about 92% of them singletons. J is TRBJ2-5 and V is TRBV19; D assignment may be TRBD1 or TRBD2 (6 bases each). The TCR sequence derives from a man aged 18 to 29 in good health. Some clones in this sample may be carry-over from other donors' samples. Sequencing was carried out using naive CD8+ T cells from PBMCs. The CDR3 protein is CASRGRTGRYETQYF. Written as DNA, the CDR3 is TGTGCCAGTAGGGGAAGAACAGGGAGGTATGAGACCCAGTACTTC.